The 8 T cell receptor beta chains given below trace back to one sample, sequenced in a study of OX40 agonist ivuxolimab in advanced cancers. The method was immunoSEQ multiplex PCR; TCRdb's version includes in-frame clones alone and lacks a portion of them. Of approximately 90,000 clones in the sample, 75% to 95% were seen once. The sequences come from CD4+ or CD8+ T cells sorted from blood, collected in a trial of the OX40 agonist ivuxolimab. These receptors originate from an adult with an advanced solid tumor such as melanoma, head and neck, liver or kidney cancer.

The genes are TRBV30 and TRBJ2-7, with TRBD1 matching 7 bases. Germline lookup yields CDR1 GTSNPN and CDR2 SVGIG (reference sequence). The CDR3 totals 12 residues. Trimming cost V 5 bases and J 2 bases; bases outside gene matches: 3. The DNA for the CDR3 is TGTGCCTGGGAGGGACAGCCCTACGAGCAGTACTTC. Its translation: CAWEGQPYEQYF. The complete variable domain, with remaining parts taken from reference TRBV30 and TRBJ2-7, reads SQTIHQWPATLVQPVGSPLSLECTVEGTSNPNLYWYRQAAGRGLQLLFYSVGIGQISSEVPQNLSASRPQDRQFILSSKKLLLSDSGFYLCAWEGQPYEQYFGPGTRLTVT.

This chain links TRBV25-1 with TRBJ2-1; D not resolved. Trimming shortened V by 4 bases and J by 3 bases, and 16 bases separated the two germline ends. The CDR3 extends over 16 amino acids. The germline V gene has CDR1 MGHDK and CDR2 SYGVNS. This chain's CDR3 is CASSATAAWDYNEQFF. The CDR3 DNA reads TGTGCCAGCAGTGCAACGGCTGCCTGGGACTACAATGAGCAGTTCTTC.

In DNA, the CDR3 is TGCGCCAGCAGCCAAGAGGGGGAGGCCTACGAGCAGTACTTC. Its protein product is CASSQEGEAYEQYF. This chain connects TRBV4-1 to TRBJ2-7, with D tentatively TRBD2 (6 bases). CDR3 length: 14 residues. CDR1 and CDR2 from the germline V gene are MGHRA and YSYEKL. V dropped 0 bases and J dropped 2 bases, with 8 bases sitting between them.

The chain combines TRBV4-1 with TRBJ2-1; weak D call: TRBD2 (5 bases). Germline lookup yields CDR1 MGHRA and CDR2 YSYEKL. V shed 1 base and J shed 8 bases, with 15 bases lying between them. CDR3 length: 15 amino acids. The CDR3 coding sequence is TGCGCCAGCAGCCAAGTGGGGAGAGCGATCTATGAGCAGTTCTTC. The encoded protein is CASSQVGRAIYEQFF.

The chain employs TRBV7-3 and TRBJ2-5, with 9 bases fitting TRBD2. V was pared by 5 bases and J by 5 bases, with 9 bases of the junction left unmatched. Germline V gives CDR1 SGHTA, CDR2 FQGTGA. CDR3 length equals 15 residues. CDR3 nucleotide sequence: TGTGCCAGCAGCCGGACGCGGGAGGGCTACGAGACCCAGTACTTC. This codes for CASSRTREGYETQYF.

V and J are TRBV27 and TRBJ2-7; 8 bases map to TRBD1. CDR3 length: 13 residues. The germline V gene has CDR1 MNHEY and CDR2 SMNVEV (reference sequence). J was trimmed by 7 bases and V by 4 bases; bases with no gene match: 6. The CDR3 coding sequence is TGTGCCAGCAGTTACAGGGGGATGGGAGAGCAGTACTTC. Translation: CASSYRGMGEQYF.

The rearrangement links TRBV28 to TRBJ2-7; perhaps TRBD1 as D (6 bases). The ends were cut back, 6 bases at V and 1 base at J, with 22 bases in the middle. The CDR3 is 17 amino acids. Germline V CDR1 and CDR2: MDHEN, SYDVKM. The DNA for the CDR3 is TGTGCCAGCAGCTATCCTTTCCCCCATAGGGGGTCCTACGAGCAGTACTTC. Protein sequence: CASSYPFPHRGSYEQYF.

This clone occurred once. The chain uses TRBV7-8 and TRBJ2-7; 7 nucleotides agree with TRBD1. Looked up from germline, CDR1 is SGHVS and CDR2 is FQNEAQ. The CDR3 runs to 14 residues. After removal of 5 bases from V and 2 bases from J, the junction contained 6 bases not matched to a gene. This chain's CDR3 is CASSTDRAAYEQYF. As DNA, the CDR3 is TGTGCCAGCAGCACAGACAGGGCCGCCTACGAGCAGTACTTC.